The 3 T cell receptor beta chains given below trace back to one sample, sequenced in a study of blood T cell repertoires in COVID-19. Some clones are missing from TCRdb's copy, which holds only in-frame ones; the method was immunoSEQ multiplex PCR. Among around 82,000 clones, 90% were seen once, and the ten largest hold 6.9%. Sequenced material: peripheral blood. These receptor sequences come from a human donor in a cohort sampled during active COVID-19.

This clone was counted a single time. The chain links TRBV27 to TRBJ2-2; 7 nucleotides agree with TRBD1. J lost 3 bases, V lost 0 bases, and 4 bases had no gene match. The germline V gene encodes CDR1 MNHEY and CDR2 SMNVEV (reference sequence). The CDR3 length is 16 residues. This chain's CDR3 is CASSLSQTGYTGELFF. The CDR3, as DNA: TGTGCCAGCAGTTTATCGCAGACAGGGTACACCGGGGAGCTGTTTTTT.

Here the CDR3 DNA reads TGTGCCAGCAGACTTAGCGGGGGAACGTACGAGCAGTACTTC. It specifies CASRLSGGTYEQYF. The V and J genes are TRBV7-2 and TRBJ2-7, with 9 nucleotides matching TRBD2. The CDR3 spans 14 residues. CDR1 SGHTA and CDR2 FQGNSA come from the germline V gene. V trimming: 6 bases; J trimming: 4 bases; junction bases outside the gene matches: 7.

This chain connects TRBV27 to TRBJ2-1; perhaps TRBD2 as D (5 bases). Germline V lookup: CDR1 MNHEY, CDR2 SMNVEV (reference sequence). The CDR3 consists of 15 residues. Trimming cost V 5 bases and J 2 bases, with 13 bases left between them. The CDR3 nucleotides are TGTGCCAGCAGTCTAAGAGGACTGGCCTACAATGAGCAGTTCTTC. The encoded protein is CASSLRGLAYNEQFF.